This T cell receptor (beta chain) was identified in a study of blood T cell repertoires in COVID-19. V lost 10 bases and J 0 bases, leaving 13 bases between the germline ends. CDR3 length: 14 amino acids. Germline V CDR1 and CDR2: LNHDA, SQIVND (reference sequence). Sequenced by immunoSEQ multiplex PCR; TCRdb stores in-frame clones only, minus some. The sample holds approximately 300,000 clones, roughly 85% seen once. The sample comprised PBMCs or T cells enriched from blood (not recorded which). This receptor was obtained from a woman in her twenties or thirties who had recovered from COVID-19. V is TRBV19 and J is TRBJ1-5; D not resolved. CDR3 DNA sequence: TGTGCCACCCGGGCGGGTATTAGCAATCAGCCCCAGCATTTT. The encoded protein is CATRAGISNQPQHF.